The clone carrying this T cell receptor (beta chain) has just a few counts. What it binds is unknown. Trimming cost V 8 bases and J 6 bases, with 14 bases left between them. This CDR3 region has 14 residues. Germline V gives CDR1 MNHNS, CDR2 SASEGT. These data originate in a study of vaccination and CD4 T cells after COVID-19. Study background: Median time from second vaccine dose to sampling was 72 days (14 to 241). SARS-CoV-2, HCoV-NL63, HCoV-OC43 and HCoV-229E supplied the overlapping spike peptides used to stimulate cells. Study-wide points: Researchers report that a median approximately 87% of reactive clones in convalescent patients surfaced only post-vaccination. The rise in median SARS-CoV-2-reactive clonotypes, from approximately 23 to 38, was not significant.

Treatment described: approximately nine-day PBMC culture with coronavirus spike peptide pools or control peptides (ViraFEST assay). Sequencing of cultured CD4+ T cell DNA used the Oncomine TCR Beta short-read assay. TCRdb recomputed calls from the PCR reads with MiXCR, one row per CDR3 protein. Counted here are roughly 24,000 distinct CDR3 sequences, roughly 42% occurring once; the ten biggest clones make up roughly a tenth. The receptor's source is a human donor who had recovered from COVID-19. This chain connects TRBV6-1 to TRBJ1-6; D is unclear. The sample was CD4+ T cells from blood, cultured in vitro. The CDR3 DNA follows: TGTGCCAGCGGCCCCAGATTCGGTAATTCACCCCTCCACTTT. Its protein is CASGPRFGNSPLHF.